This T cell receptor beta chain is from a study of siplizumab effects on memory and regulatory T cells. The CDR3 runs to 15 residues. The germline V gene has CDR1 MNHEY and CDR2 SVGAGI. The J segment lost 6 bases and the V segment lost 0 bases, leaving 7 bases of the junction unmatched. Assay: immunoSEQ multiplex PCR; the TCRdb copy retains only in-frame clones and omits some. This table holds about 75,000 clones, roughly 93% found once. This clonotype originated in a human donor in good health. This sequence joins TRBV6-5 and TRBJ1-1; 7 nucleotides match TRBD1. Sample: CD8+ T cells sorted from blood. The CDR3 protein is CASSYSTGAFSEAFF. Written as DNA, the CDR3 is TGTGCCAGCAGTTACTCTACAGGGGCCTTCTCTGAAGCTTTCTTT.